This TCR beta chain was identified in a study of metastatic and nonmetastatic thyroid tumors. CDR1 and CDR2 from the germline V gene are SGHTA and FQGNSA. This CDR3 is built from 15 residues. J gave up 5 bases and V 5 bases, and 10 bases lay outside the gene matches. TCRdb re-analyzed the PCR reads using MiXCR. This sample has 75,000 to 100,000 clones, with roughly an eighth found just once. With regard to this clone: Antigen: not known. Since a much larger clone is just one base distant, this may be a read error.

Ahead of thyroid surgery, no patient had received treatment of any kind. Overall study findings and caveats: Within blood and tumor, benign nodules reportedly had significantly lower TCR beta diversity than malignant thyroid tumors did.

Sequenced material: blood. This sequence was found in a female donor with papillary thyroid cancer or a benign thyroid nodule (not recorded which). Some clones in this sample may be carry-over from other donors' samples. The V call is TRBV7-2, the J call TRBJ2-5; 8 bases fit TRBD1. DNA of the CDR3: TGTGCCAGCAGCATCAGGACAGGGTACCTGGAGACCCAGTACTTC. This translates into CASSIRTGYLETQYF.